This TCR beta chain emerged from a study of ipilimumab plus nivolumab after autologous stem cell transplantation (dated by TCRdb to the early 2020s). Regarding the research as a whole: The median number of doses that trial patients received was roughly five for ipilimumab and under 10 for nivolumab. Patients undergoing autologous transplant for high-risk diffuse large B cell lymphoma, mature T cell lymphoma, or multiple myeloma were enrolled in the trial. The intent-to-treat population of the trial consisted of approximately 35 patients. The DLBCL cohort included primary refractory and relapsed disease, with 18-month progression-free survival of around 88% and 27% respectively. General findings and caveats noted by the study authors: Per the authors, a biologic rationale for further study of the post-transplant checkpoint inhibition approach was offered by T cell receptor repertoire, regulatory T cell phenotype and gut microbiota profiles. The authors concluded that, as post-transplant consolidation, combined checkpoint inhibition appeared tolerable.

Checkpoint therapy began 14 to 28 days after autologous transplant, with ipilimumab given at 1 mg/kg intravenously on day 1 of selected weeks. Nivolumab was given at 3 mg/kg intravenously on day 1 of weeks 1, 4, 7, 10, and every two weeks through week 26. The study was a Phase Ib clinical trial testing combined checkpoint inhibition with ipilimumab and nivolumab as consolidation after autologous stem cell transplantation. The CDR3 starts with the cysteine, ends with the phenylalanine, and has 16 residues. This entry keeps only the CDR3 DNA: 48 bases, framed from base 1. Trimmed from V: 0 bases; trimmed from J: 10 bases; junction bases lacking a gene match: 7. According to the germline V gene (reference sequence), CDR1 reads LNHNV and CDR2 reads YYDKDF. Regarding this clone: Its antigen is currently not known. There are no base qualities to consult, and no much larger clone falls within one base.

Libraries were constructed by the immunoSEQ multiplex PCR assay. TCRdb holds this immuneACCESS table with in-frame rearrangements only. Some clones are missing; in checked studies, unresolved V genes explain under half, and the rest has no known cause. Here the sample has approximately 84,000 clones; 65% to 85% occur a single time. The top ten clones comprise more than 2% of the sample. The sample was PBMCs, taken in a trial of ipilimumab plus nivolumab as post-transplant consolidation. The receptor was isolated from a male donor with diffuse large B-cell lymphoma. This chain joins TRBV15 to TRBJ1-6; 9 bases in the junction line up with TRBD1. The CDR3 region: CATSRDRTGGSSPLHF. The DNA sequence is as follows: TGTGCCACCAGCAGAGATCGAACAGGGGGCTCCTCACCCCTCCACTTT.